This T cell receptor (beta chain) comes out of a study of cytomegalovirus exposure and HLA in healthy donors. Overall study findings and caveats: A few chains tied to CMV proved CMV antigen-specific in vitro. With further analysis later on, most CMV-associated TCR beta chains appeared HLA-restricted.

Germline V CDR1 and CDR2: LNHDA, SQIVND (reference sequence). The CDR3 loop spans 14 amino acids. Unmatched junction bases numbered 6, after V lost 5 bases and J lost 3 bases. In its sample, this clone was seen once. As yet, its antigen is unknown. In the PCR, 60 Vbeta and 13 Jbeta primers were used. Some clones are missing from TCRdb's copy, which holds only in-frame ones; the method was immunoSEQ multiplex PCR. The sample shows roughly 120,000 clones, roughly four fifths of them seen only once. The TCR was taken from a woman aged 55-75 years in good health and CMV-seropositive. The rearrangement uses TRBV19 and TRBJ1-1, with 7 bases that match TRBD1. The sequencing input was PBMCs. The CDR3 coding sequence is TGTGCCAGTAGTTCAACAGGGGCGGACACTGAAGCTTTCTTT. It yields the protein CASSSTGADTEAFF.